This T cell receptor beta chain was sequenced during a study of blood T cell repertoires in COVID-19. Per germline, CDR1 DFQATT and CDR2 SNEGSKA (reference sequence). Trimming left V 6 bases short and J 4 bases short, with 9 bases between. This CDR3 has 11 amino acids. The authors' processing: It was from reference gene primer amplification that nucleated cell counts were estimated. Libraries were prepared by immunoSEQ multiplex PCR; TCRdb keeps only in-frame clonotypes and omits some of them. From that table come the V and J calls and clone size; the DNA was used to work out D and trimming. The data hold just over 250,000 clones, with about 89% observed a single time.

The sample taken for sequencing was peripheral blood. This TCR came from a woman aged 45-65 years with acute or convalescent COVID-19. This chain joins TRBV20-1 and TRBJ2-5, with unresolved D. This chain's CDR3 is CSAKLRETQYF. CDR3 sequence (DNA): TGCAGTGCGAAACTAAGAGAGACCCAGTACTTC.